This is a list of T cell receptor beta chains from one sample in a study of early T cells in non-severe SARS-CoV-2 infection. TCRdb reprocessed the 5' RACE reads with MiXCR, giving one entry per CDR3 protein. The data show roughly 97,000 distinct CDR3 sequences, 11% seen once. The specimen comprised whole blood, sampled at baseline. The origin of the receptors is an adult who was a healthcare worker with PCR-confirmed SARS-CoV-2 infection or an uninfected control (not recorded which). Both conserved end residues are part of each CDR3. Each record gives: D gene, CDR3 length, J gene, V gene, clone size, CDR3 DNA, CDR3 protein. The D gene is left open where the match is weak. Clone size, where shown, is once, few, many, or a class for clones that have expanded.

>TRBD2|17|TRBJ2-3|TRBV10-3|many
TGTGCCATCAGTGACCCGGGACTAGCGGGGGTCACAGATACGCAGTATTTT
CAISDPGLAGVTDTQYF
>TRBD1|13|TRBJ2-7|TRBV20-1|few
TGCAGTGCTAGTCGGGGACAGGGTAACGAGCAGTACTTC
CSASRGQGNEQYF
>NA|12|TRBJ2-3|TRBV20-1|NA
TGCAGTGCTGCCACTAGCACAGATACGCAGTATTTT
CSAATSTDTQYF
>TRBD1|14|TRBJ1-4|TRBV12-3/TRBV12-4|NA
TGTGCCAGCAGAACGACAGGGCGTAATGAAAAACTGTTTTTT
CASRTTGRNEKLFF
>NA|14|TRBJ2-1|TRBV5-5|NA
TGTGCCAGCAGCCCGGAGACGGCTTACAATGAGCAGTTCTTC
CASSPETAYNEQFF
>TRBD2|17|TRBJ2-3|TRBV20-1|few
TGCAGTGCTAGGCAATACCTAGCGGCGGGAGATGCAGATACGCAGTATTTT
CSARQYLAAGDADTQYF
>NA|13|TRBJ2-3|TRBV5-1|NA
TGCGCCAGCAGCACGGTCACCACAGATACGCAGTATTTT
CASSTVTTDTQYF
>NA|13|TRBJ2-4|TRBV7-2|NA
TGTGCCAGCAGCTTAAGTAGCCCAAACATTCAGTACTTC
CASSLSSPNIQYF
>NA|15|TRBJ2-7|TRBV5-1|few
TGCGCCAGCAGCTTGGCTCCAACAGTGGACTACGAGCAGTACTTC
CASSLAPTVDYEQYF
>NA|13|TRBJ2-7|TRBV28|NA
TGTGCCAGCAGTTATGGCCTATCGTACGAGCAGTACTTC
CASSYGLSYEQYF
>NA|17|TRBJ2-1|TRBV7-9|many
TGTGCCAGCAGCCCTGCTGAGGAGCCCGAAGGCTACAATGAGCAGTTCTTC
CASSPAEEPEGYNEQFF
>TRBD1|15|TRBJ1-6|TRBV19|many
TGTGCCAGTAGTATAGATCCTGGGACAGCGGGACCCCTCCACTTT
CASSIDPGTAGPLHF
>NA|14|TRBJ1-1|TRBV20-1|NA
TGCAGTGCTAGAGAGGCAGGGACCTTCACTGAAGCTTTCTTT
CSAREAGTFTEAFF
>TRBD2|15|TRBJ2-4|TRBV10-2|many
TGCGCCAGCAGTGAGTTAGCGGGGGACAAAAACATTCAGTACTTC
CASSELAGDKNIQYF
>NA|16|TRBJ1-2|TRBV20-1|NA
TGCAGTGCTAGGGCCCCGGACAGTTTGTCGGTTGGAGGCTACACCTTC
CSARAPDSLSVGGYTF
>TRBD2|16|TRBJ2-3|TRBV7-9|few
TGTGCCAGCAGACCTGGACTAGCGGGAGGACGGGATACGCAGTATTTT
CASRPGLAGGRDTQYF
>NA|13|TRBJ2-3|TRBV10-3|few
TGTGCCTCCGGGACTCCGAGCACAGATACGCAGTATTTT
CASGTPSTDTQYF